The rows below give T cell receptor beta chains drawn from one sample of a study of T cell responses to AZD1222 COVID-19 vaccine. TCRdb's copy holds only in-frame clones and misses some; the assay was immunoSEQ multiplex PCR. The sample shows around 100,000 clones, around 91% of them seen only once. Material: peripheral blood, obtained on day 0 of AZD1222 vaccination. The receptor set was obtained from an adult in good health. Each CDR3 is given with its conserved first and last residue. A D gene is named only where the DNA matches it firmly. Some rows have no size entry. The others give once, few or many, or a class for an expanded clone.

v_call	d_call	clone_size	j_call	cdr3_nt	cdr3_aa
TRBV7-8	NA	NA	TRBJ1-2	TGTGCCAGCAGCCCAGGGACCGGGCCGATGGGGGGCTACACCTTC	CASSPGTGPMGGYTF
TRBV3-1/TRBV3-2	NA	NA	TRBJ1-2	TGTGCCAGCAGCCGTCGGACAGCCCTCTATGGCTACACCTTC	CASSRRTALYGYTF
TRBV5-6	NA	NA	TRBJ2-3	TGTGCCAGCAGCTTGGCATTACTTACGTCGGCTTATCCAGATACGCAGTATTTT	CASSLALLTSAYPDTQYF
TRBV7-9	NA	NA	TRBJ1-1	TGTGCCAGCAGCTCCAAAGGGGCCGGTGAGGCTTTCTTT	CASSSKGAGEAFF
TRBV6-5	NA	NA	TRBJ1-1	TGTGCCAGCAGTTACGCCCAGAGGGCCCGCACTGAAGCTTTCTTT	CASSYAQRARTEAFF
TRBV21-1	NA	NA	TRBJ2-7	TGTGCCAGCAGCTCAGAGCAGTACTTC	CASSSEQYF
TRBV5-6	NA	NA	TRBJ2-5	TGTGCCAGCAGCTTCGACGGGGGGCTTGGAGAGACCCAGTACTTC	CASSFDGGLGETQYF
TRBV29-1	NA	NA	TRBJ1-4	TGCAGCGCCGGGCCTAGGGGAGGTGAAAAACTGTTTTTT	CSAGPRGGEKLFF
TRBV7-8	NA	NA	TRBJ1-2	TGTGCCAGCAGTCCGGGGGAAAGGTCCTATGGCTACACCTTC	CASSPGERSYGYTF
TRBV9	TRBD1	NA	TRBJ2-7	TGTGCCAGCAGCGACGGACAGGGGGCACACGAGCAGTACTTC	CASSDGQGAHEQYF
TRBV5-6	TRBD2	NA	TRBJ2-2	TGTGCCAGCAGCTTGGTCTTAGCGGGGCCGAACACCGGGGAGCTGTTTTTT	CASSLVLAGPNTGELFF
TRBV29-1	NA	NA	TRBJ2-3	TGCAGCGTTGCCCCTCGCTACACGACCGGCACAGATACGCAGTATTTT	CSVAPRYTTGTDTQYF
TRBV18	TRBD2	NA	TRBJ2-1	TGTGCCAGCTCACCGGGCGGGGGGAGAGACAATGAGCAGTTCTTC	CASSPGGGRDNEQFF
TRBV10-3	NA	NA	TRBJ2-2	TGTGCCATCAGTGCATCGCACCAGGGTACCGGGGAGCTGTTTTTT	CAISASHQGTGELFF
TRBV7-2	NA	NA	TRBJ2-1	TGTGCCAGCAGCTTAGAAGGGCAGGTTAACAATGAGCAGTTCTTC	CASSLEGQVNNEQFF
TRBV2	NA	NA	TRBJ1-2	TGTGCCAGCAGGACGGAGGGGACCCAGAATGGCTACACCTTC	CASRTEGTQNGYTF
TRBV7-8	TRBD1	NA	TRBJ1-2	TGTGCCAGCACCACACTCGGGACAGGGAGGCACTATGGCTACACCTTC	CASTTLGTGRHYGYTF
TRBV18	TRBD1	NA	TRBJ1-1	TGTGCCAGCTCCCTTGAACAGGGGGCGCCAGCCCTGAACACTGAAGCTTTCTTT	CASSLEQGAPALNTEAFF
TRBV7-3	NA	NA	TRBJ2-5	TGTGCCAGCAGTCCCCGGAGTGCGGAGACCCAGTACTTC	CASSPRSAETQYF
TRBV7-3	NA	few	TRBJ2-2	TGTGCCAGCAGCTTAGGTCGGCAGGGGTGGACCGGGGAGCTGTTTTTT	CASSLGRQGWTGELFF
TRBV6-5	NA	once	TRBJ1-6	TGTGCCAGCACCCTACAGGGTAATTCACCCCTCCACTTT	CASTLQGNSPLHF
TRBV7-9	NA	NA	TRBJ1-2	TGTGCCAGCAGCTTTACGGCCACGATGACTAACTATGGCTACACCTTC	CASSFTATMTNYGYTF
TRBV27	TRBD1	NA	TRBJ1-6	TGTGCCAGCAGTTACCGACAGGGTCCTATAATTGGGCCCCTCCACTTT	CASSYRQGPIIGPLHF
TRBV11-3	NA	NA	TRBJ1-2	TGTGCCAGCAGCTTCGGCTCGGACAGACATTATGGCTACACCTTC	CASSFGSDRHYGYTF
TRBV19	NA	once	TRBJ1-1	TGTGCCAGTAGAAAAAATGGGGTCTCTGAAGCTTTCTTT	CASRKNGVSEAFF
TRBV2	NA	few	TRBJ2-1	TGTGCCAGCAGTGGACGGACAGACAATGAGCAGTTCTTC	CASSGRTDNEQFF
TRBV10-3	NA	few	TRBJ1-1	TGTGCCATCAGTGAGTCGACTCTGAGCAGGGATTGGAGGAACACTGAAGCTTTCTTT	CAISESTLSRDWRNTEAFF
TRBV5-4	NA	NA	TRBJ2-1	TGTGCCAGCAGCTCGCCCTTGTTATCTCCCGATTACTACAATGAGCAGTTCTTC	CASSSPLLSPDYYNEQFF
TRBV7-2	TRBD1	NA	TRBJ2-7	TGTGCCAGCAGCTTAGGGGGGACAGGGGGCGCACGGCAGTACTTC	CASSLGGTGGARQYF
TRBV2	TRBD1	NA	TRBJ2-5	TGTGCCAGCATTCCTCGGACAGGGGTAGAGACCCAGTACTTC	CASIPRTGVETQYF
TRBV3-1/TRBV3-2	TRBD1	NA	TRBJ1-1	TGTGCCAGCAGCCAAGATCTCGGCAGGGGGAAACCTGAAGCTTTCTTT	CASSQDLGRGKPEAFF
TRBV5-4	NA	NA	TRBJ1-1	TGTGCCAGCAGCCAGATAATGAACACTGAAGCTTTCTTT	CASSQIMNTEAFF
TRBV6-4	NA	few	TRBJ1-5	TGTGCCAGAAACTCAGGGTGGCGGGCCAATCAGCCCCAGCATTTT	CARNSGWRANQPQHF
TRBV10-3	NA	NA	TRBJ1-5	TGTGCCATCAGTGAAGAGGGAGAGCCCCAGCATTTT	CAISEEGEPQHF
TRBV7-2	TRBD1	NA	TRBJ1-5	TGTGCCAGCAGCCAGGACAGGGGAGATCAGCCCCAGCATTTT	CASSQDRGDQPQHF
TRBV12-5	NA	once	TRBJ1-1	TGTGCTAGTGGTTTGGGCGGAGGGTACACTGAAGCTTTCTTT	CASGLGGGYTEAFF
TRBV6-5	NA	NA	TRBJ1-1	TGTGCCAGCAGTCGCGGAGAAAACACTGAAGCTTTCTTT	CASSRGENTEAFF
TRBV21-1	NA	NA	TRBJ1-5	TGTGCCAGCCTAAAAAATGGGGGGGGTTTCAATCAGCCCCAGCATTTT	CASLKNGGGFNQPQHF
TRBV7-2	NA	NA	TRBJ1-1	TGTGCCAGCAGCCTGATTTTTAACACTGAAGCTTTCTTT	CASSLIFNTEAFF
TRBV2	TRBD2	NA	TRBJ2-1	TGTGCCAGCAGCGACGGGACTAGCGGGTACAATGAGCAGTTCTTC	CASSDGTSGYNEQFF
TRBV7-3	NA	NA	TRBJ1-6	TGTGCCAGCAGCCCGCGGGGGGGCGGTTCACCCCTCCACTTT	CASSPRGGGSPLHF